The clone carrying this TCR beta chain has more than one count but fewer than ten. Trimming removed 1 base from V and 7 bases from J; junction bases left unmatched: 7. The CDR3 length is 15 residues. Germline lookup yields CDR1 KGHSH and CDR2 LQKENI. TCRdb itself ran the RT-PCR reads through MiXCR, one entry per CDR3 protein. This sample has about 700,000 distinct CDR3 sequences, with more than 13% found just once. The receptor comes from a female donor in good health, serving as a healthy control. The sample was memory CD4+ T cells from blood. The rearrangement joins TRBV18 to TRBJ2-1; 7 bases are shared with TRBD2. The CDR3 region is CASSPRGEGRNEQFF. CDR3 coding DNA: TGTGCCAGCTCACCACGAGGGGAGGGCCGAAATGAGCAGTTCTTC. The variable domain in full, with the rest retrieved from reference TRBV18 and TRBJ2-1, is NAGVMQNPRHLVRRRGQEARLRCSPMKGHSHVYWYRQLPEEGLKFMVYLQKENIIDESGMPKERFSAEFPKEGPSILRIQQVVRGDSAAYFCASSPRGEGRNEQFFGPGTRLTVL.